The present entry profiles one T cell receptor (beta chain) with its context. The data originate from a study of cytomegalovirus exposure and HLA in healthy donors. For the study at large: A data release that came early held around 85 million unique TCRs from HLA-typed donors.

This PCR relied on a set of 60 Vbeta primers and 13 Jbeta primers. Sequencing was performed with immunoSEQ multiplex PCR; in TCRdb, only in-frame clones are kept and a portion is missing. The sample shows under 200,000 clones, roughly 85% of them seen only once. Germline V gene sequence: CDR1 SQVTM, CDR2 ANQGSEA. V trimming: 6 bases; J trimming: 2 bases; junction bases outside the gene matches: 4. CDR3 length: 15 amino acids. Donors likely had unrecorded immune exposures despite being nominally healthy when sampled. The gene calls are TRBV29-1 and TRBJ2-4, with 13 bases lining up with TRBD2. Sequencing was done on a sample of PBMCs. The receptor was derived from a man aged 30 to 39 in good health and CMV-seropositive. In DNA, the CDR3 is TGCAGCGTCGGGACTAGCGGGAAAACCAAAAACATTCAGTACTTC. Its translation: CSVGTSGKTKNIQYF.